Following are 3 T cell receptor beta chains from one sample sequenced in a study of blood T cell repertoires in COVID-19. Profiled with immunoSEQ multiplex PCR; TCRdb holds only in-frame clones, not every one. Here the sample spans about 280,000 clones, more than 80% being singletons. The sample consisted of peripheral blood. Source of these receptors: a woman in her twenties or thirties with active or convalescent COVID-19.

This rearrangement joins TRBV9 to TRBJ2-3; 12 nucleotides align to TRBD2. Germline V gene lookup returns CDR1 SGDLS and CDR2 YYNGEE. The CDR3 extends over 17 amino acids. Losses at the gene ends were 0 bases for V and 5 bases for J; bases not matched to a gene: 7. In DNA form, the CDR3 reads TGTGCCAGCAGCGTAGATACTAGCGGGGGGACCAAAGATACGCAGTATTTT. Its translation: CASSVDTSGGTKDTQYF.

The chain links TRBV5-1 to TRBJ2-7, with 11 positions matching TRBD2. Germline V CDR1 and CDR2: SGHRS, YFSETQ. The CDR3 consists of 16 residues. V was pared by 4 bases and J by 5 bases, with 11 bases of the junction left unmatched. DNA for the CDR3: TGCGCCAGCAGCCAGAACCTAGCGGGGGGTATCAACGAGCAGTACTTC. This gives the protein CASSQNLAGGINEQYF. The entire variable domain, with the rest obtained from reference TRBV5-1 and TRBJ2-7, is as follows: KAGVTQTPRYLIKTRGQQVTLSCSPISGHRSVSWYQQTPGQGLQFLFEYFSETQRNKGNFPGRFSGRQFSNSRSEMNVSTLELGDSALYLCASSQNLAGGINEQYFGPGTRLTVT.

The CDR3 spells CASSLQGSTGELFF. The DNA for the CDR3 is TGTGCCAGCAGCTTACAGGGATCAACCGGGGAGCTGTTTTTT. J is TRBJ2-2 and V is TRBV5-4, with D perhaps TRBD1 (6 bases). The germline V gene encodes CDR1 SGHNT and CDR2 YYREEE (reference sequence). The germline V and J ends were trimmed by 2 bases and 5 bases, with 10 bases remaining between them. The CDR3 is made up of 14 amino acids.